These 19 T cell receptor beta chains originate from one sample sequenced in a study of OX40 agonist ivuxolimab in advanced cancers. Clones were read by immunoSEQ multiplex PCR, and TCRdb kept only the in-frame ones, dropping some. The sample lists 55,000 to 65,000 clones, nearly 90% occurring once. The material sequenced was CD4+ or CD8+ T cells sorted from blood, taken in a trial of the OX40 agonist ivuxolimab. These receptors all come from an adult with an advanced solid tumor such as melanoma, head and neck, liver or kidney cancer.

The rearrangement joins TRBV18 to TRBJ1-5; 7 bases map to TRBD1. Unmatched junction bases numbered 6, after V lost 3 bases and J lost 4 bases. The germline V gene has CDR1 KGHSH and CDR2 LQKENI. This CDR3 is 15 amino acids long. CDR3 in amino acids: CASSPPGQKNQPQHF. The CDR3 DNA is TGTGCCAGCTCACCCCCGGGACAGAAGAATCAGCCCCAGCATTTT.

This clone was seen a few times. The chain combines TRBV2 with TRBJ2-1; the D is unclear. The CDR3 consists of 14 residues. Germline CDR1 and CDR2: SNHLY and FYNNEI. V lost 3 bases to trimming and J lost 10 bases, with 16 bases between them. CDR3 protein: CASSEIIREEEQFF. The CDR3 bases are TGTGCCAGCAGTGAGATTATTAGAGAAGAGGAGCAGTTCTTC.

The chain recombines TRBV4-3 with TRBJ2-2, with D possibly called TRBD1 or TRBD2 (5 bases each). The CDR3 has 15 residues. Germline-derived CDR1 and CDR2 are LGHNA and YSLEER. Between the trimmed V and J ends, which lost 4 bases and 4 bases, there was a span of 13 bases. The CDR3 DNA reads as TGCGCCAGCAGCCCTAACGCAGGGACCACCGGGGAGCTGTTTTTT. It specifies CASSPNAGTTGELFF.

The genes are TRBV10-3 and TRBJ2-7; 11 bases are shared with TRBD2. Trimming took 10 bases from V and 3 from J; bases not matched to a gene: 11. The CDR3 is 15 residues long. Germline-derived CDR1 and CDR2 are ENHRY and SYGVKD. For the CDR3, the DNA is TGTGCCACCGAACGCGGGACTAGCGGAAACTACGAGCAGTACTTC. This sequence encodes CATERGTSGNYEQYF.

This chain uses TRBV5-1 with TRBJ1-1; D call uncertain. With 4 bases removed from V and 1 base from J, the gap between germline ends came to 11 bases. In germline, CDR1 is SGHRS, CDR2 YFSETQ. The CDR3 is made up of 14 amino acids. The CDR3 DNA follows: TGCGCCAGCAGCCCCCGGGAGGGGAACACTGAAGCTTTCTTT. Translating it yields CASSPREGNTEAFF.

V and J are TRBV7-8 and TRBJ1-4, with no clear D. Trimming stripped 5 bases from V and 0 bases from J, with 4 bases between. The CDR3 totals 13 residues. Germline V gives CDR1 SGHVS, CDR2 FQNEAQ. In DNA, the CDR3 is TGTGCCAGCAGCCGCACAACTAATGAAAAACTGTTTTTT. Its translation is CASSRTTNEKLFF.

V usage is TRBV7-2 and J usage is TRBJ1-2; tentative D call: TRBD1 (6 bases). Germline CDR1 SGHTA, CDR2 FQGNSA. The CDR3 has 11 residues. With 10 bases removed from V and 5 bases from J, the gap between germline ends came to 11 bases. CDR3 sequence (DNA): TGTGCCATACGGACAGAATATGGCTACACCTTC. Protein sequence: CAIRTEYGYTF.

This chain uses TRBV18 with TRBJ2-7; 7 bases are a match to TRBD1. CDR3 size: 12 residues. Germline CDR1 is KGHSH and CDR2 is LQKENI. The V segment lost 4 bases and the J segment 4 bases; nucleotides outside the gene matches: 1. CDR3 nucleotide sequence: TGTGCCAGCTCACAACAGGGGTACGAGCAGTACTTC. Its protein is CASSQQGYEQYF. The whole variable domain, filled in from reference TRBV18 and TRBJ2-7, reads NAGVMQNPRHLVRRRGQEARLRCSPMKGHSHVYWYRQLPEEGLKFMVYLQKENIIDESGMPKERFSAEFPKEGPSILRIQQVVRGDSAAYFCASSQQGYEQYFGPGTRLTVT.

The genes are TRBV15 and TRBJ1-5; D uncertain. Germline loops: CDR1 LNHNV, CDR2 YYDKDF (reference sequence). V lost 3 bases and J lost 3, with 3 bases in between. The length of the CDR3 is 12 residues. The CDR3 loop is CATSRPNQPQHF. CDR3 coding DNA: TGTGCCACCAGCAGGCCCAATCAGCCCCAGCATTTT. Full variable domain (missing parts from reference TRBV15 and TRBJ1-5): DAMVIQNPRYQVTQFGKPVTLSCSQTLNHNVMYWYQQKSSQAPKLLFHYYDKDFNNEADTPDNFQSRRPNTSFCFLDIRSPGLGDTAMYLCATSRPNQPQHFGDGTRLSIL.

CDR3 amino acids: CASSQDRTSGQEGTQYF. The CDR3 coding sequence is TGCGCCAGCAGCCAAGATCGGACTAGCGGTCAGGAAGGGACCCAGTACTTC. The chain recombines TRBV4-1 with TRBJ2-5, with 10 positions matching TRBD2. Germline loops: CDR1 MGHRA, CDR2 YSYEKL. V dropped 0 bases and J dropped 7; count of bases not matched to a gene: 11. The CDR3 loop spans 17 amino acids.

The chain employs TRBV7-9 and TRBJ1-2; 7 nucleotides align to TRBD1. The CDR3 consists of 13 residues. Looked up from germline, CDR1 is SEHNR and CDR2 is FQNEAQ (reference sequence). The trim removed 0 bases at V and 6 bases at J, leaving 1 base unmatched. The CDR3 loop reads CASSLAQGDGYTF. CDR3 nucleotides: TGTGCCAGCAGCTTAGCGCAGGGGGATGGCTACACCTTC.

The chain recombines TRBV10-2 with TRBJ1-1; D remains ambiguous. CDR1 and CDR2 from the germline V gene are WSHSY and SAAADI. The CDR3 runs to 16 residues. V lost 7 bases and J lost 4, with 22 bases in between. This CDR3 reads CASMRKGSAALTEAFF. CDR3 bases: TGCGCCAGCATGAGGAAGGGATCGGCAGCACTCACTGAAGCTTTCTTT.

The chain recombines TRBV10-1 with TRBJ2-1; possibly TRBD2 for D (7 bases). CDR3 length equals 14 residues. In germline, CDR1 is WNHNN, CDR2 SYGVQD (reference sequence). Trimming left V 3 bases short and J 8 bases short, with 14 bases between. The CDR3 protein is CASSDGGQGYEQFF. For the CDR3, the DNA is TGCGCCAGCAGTGACGGGGGGCAGGGGTATGAGCAGTTCTTC.

The chain couples TRBV29-1 to TRBJ1-1; 8 nucleotides align to TRBD1. Germline V gene data show CDR1 as SQVTM and CDR2 as ANQGSEA. CDR3 length equals 15 residues. The V gene end was trimmed by 4 bases and the J gene end by 1 base; junction bases not matched to a gene: 8. DNA for the CDR3: TGCAGCGTTGGCGACAGGGGCTTCGCGAACACTGAAGCTTTCTTT. Translation gives CSVGDRGFANTEAFF. Supplemented by reference TRBV29-1 and TRBJ1-1, the full variable domain reads SAVISQKPSRDICQRGTSLTIQCQVDSQVTMMFWYRQQPGQSLTLIATANQGSEATYESGFVIDKFPISRPNLTFSTLTVSNMSPEDSSIYLCSVGDRGFANTEAFFGQGTRLTVV.

The rearrangement uses TRBV5-6 and TRBJ2-1; 10 positions match TRBD2. The CDR3 loop spans 16 amino acids. Losses at the gene ends were 0 bases for V and 7 bases for J; bases not matched to a gene: 7. Looked up from germline, CDR1 is SGHDT and CDR2 is YYEEEE. For the CDR3, the DNA is TGTGCCAGCAGCTTGGCCTGGCTAGCGGGGGCAAATGAGCAGTTCTTC. As protein: CASSLAWLAGANEQFF.

The chain couples TRBV18 to TRBJ2-3; 12 nucleotides align to TRBD2. The CDR3 has 21 amino acids. V gave up 2 bases and J gave up 3 bases; unmatched junction bases: 18. Germline CDR1 is KGHSH and CDR2 is LQKENI. The CDR3 spells CASSPNTPWRLAGVGTDTQYF. CDR3 nucleotide sequence: TGTGCCAGCTCACCAAATACCCCGTGGCGACTAGCGGGGGTTGGGACAGATACGCAGTATTTT.

The chain employs TRBV30 and TRBJ2-3, with D perhaps matching TRBD1 or TRBD2 (5 bases each). Trimming stripped 0 bases from V and 0 bases from J, with 22 bases between. Per germline, CDR1 GTSNPN and CDR2 SVGIG (reference sequence). This CDR3 has 19 residues. The DNA of the CDR3 is TGTGCCTGGAGTGTACTATGGGTAGAGGGGAAACCTAGCACAGATACGCAGTATTTT. The encoded protein is CAWSVLWVEGKPSTDTQYF.

This sequence joins TRBV10-1 and TRBJ1-1, with unresolved D. CDR1 and CDR2 from the germline V gene are WNHNN and SYGVQD (reference sequence). This CDR3 contains 15 residues. The V gene lost 4 bases and the J gene lost 5 bases, with 17 bases spanning the gap. CDR3 residues: CASSANKGEWTEAFF. The CDR3 DNA reads as TGCGCCAGCAGTGCCAACAAGGGTGAGTGGACTGAAGCTTTCTTT.

V gene TRBV12-5 combines with J gene TRBJ1-6; 9 nucleotides match TRBD1. This CDR3 contains 15 residues. Germline V gene lookup returns CDR1 LGHNT and CDR2 FRNRAP. V lost 6 bases to trimming and J lost 7 bases; unmatched junction nucleotides: 7. Here the CDR3 DNA reads TGTGCTAGTGGACAACATACAGGGGGCAATTCACCCCTCCACTTT. This gives the protein CASGQHTGGNSPLHF.